This T cell receptor beta chain was sequenced for a study of T cell responses to AZD1222 COVID-19 vaccine. Study-wide points: Spike-spanning, vaccine-associated CD4 TCRs were dominant at 160-218 and 743-854. Females outnumbered males among donors, who were mostly white British; clonal diversity was possibly underestimated. Receipt of two AZD1222 doses was followed by a rise in Spike-specific TCR breadth and depth. Within unmutated variant regions lay the reported targets of nearly half of spike-specific TCRs.

The assay was immunoSEQ multiplex PCR, and TCRdb's table has in-frame clones only and misses some. The sample lists about 180,000 clones, approximately 90% occurring once. Note on this clone: Its cognate antigen is unknown.

V gave up 6 bases and J gave up 2 bases; unmatched junction bases: 7. The germline V gene has CDR1 WSHSY and CDR2 SAAADI. This CDR3 contains 14 residues. The sample in question was peripheral blood, obtained on day 0 of AZD1222 vaccination. The TCR was taken from an adult in good health. The V and J genes are TRBV10-2 and TRBJ2-7; 7 positions agree with TRBD1. Written as DNA, the CDR3 is TGCGCCAGCAGGAGGACAGGACAGACCTACGAGCAGTACTTC. Its protein is CASRRTGQTYEQYF.